This T cell receptor (beta chain) derives from a study of T cell clonality in common variable immunodeficiency. This clone was seen at least ten times. What it binds is unknown. The read stops 3 residues short of the end of the CDR3; the missing end is completed from the germline J gene. Broader study findings: Fewer deletions and N-nucleotide insertions were reportedly seen in common variable immunodeficiency TCR beta sequences. Authors noted CVID clonality's cause needs subpopulation repertoire sequencing.

Here immunoSEQ multiplex PCR was the method, and the copy in TCRdb shows in-frame clones only, minus some. Recorded here are roughly 60,000 clones, none singletons. V shed 2 bases and J shed 4 bases, with 15 bases lying between them. This CDR3 is built from 15 residues. The germline CDR1 and CDR2 sequences are MNHEY and SVGEGT. The rearrangement links TRBV6-2 or TRBV6-3 to TRBJ2-7, with D possibly TRBD2 on 6 matching bases. Sequencing was performed on peripheral blood mononuclear cells. The sequence was collected from a person aged 18 to 75 in good health. CDR3 amino acids: CASSYRGSFGYEQYF. CDR3 DNA (partial): TGTGCCAGCAGTTACCGGGGGTCTTTTGGATACGAG.